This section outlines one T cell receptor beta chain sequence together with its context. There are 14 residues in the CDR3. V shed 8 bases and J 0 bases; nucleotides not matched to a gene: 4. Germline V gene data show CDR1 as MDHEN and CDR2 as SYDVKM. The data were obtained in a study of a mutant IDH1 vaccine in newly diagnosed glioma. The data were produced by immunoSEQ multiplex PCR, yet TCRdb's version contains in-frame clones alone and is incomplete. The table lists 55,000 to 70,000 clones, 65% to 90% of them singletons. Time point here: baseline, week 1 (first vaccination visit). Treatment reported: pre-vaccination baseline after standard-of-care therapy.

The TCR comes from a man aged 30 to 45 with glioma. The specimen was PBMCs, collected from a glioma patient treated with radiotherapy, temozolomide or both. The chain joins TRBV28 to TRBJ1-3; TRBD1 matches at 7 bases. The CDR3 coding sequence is TGTGCCAGCGGAGGGGGCGGCTCTGGAAACACCATATATTTT. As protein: CASGGGGSGNTIYF.